The following is a T cell receptor beta chain sequence with its context. Its antigen is still unknown. Trimming cost V 2 bases and J 0 bases, with 5 bases left between them. CDR3 length: 14 residues. The germline gives CDR1 ENHRY, CDR2 SYGVKD. This sample is part of a study of OX40 agonist ivuxolimab in advanced cancers. The wider study: Partial responses, seen in three patients, involved one hepatocellular carcinoma and two cutaneous melanomas.

Using immunoSEQ multiplex PCR, the repertoire was profiled, and TCRdb retains in-frame clones only, with some absent. Here the sample spans under 140,000 clones, roughly nine tenths being singletons. Findings and caveats of the study: Within 6 weeks, CD4+ and CD8+ blood T cells expanded clonally at 0.1 to 3.0 mg/kg.

Blood specimens came from baseline, cycle 4 day 1, and cycle 7 day 1. The specimen comprised CD4+ or CD8+ T cells sorted from blood, sampled in a trial of the OX40 agonist ivuxolimab. The TCR comes from an adult with an advanced solid tumor such as melanoma, head and neck, liver or kidney cancer. The gene calls are TRBV10-3 and TRBJ1-5; D not resolved. CDR3 nucleotides: TGTGCCATCAGTGAGAAAATTAGCAATCAGCCCCAGCATTTT. This gives the protein CAISEKISNQPQHF.